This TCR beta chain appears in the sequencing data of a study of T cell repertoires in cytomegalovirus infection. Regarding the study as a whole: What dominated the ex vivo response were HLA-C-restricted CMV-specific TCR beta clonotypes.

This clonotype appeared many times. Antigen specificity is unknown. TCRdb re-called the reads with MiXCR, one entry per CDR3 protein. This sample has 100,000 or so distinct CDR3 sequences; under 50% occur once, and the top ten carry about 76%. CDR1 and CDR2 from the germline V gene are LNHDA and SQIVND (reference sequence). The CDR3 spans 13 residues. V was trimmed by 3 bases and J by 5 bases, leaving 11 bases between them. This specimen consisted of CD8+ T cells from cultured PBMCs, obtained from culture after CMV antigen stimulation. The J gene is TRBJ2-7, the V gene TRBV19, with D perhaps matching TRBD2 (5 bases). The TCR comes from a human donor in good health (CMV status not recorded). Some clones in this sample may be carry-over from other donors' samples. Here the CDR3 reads CASSIGKLDEQYF. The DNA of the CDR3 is TGTGCCAGTAGTATCGGGAAATTGGACGAGCAGTACTTC.